The next 10 T cell receptor beta chains were all read from a single sample in a study of memory B cells and T cells in multiple sclerosis. What these receptors recognize is not known. Separate sequencing covered autoproliferating (CFSE-dim) and non-proliferating (CFSE-high) T cells from stimulus-free culture. Pooled replicate wells came from approximately 51 million CFSE-labeled PBMCs cultured 7 days without stimulus. Assay: immunoSEQ multiplex PCR; the TCRdb copy retains only in-frame clones and omits some. Of roughly 30,000 clones listed, roughly 82% are singletons. The sequenced material came from PBMCs from blood kept in culture. The receptors were sampled from a human donor with multiple sclerosis.

The chain carries TRBV10-3 and TRBJ2-7; D remains unclear. This CDR3 comprises 12 residues. The ends were cut back, 4 bases at V and 2 bases at J, with 6 bases in the middle. Per germline, CDR1 ENHRY and CDR2 SYGVKD. The chain's CDR3 is CAISGITYEQYF. Written as DNA, the CDR3 is TGTGCCATCAGTGGTATAACCTACGAGCAGTACTTC.

The chain has TRBV15 and TRBJ2-5; TRBD1 is a possible D gene (6 bases). Germline V gives CDR1 LNHNV, CDR2 YYDKDF (reference sequence). The CDR3 covers 15 residues. The V and J ends lost 0 bases and 2 bases respectively, with 10 bases between them. The CDR3 reads CATSREAGVQETQYF. CDR3 in DNA: TGTGCCACCAGCAGAGAAGCAGGGGTTCAAGAGACCCAGTACTTC.

This clone was counted a few times. V gene TRBV6-1 combines with J gene TRBJ2-7; possibly TRBD2 for D (5 bases). V lost 5 bases and J lost 7, with 9 bases in between. The CDR3 extends over 11 amino acids. CDR1 and CDR2 from the germline V gene are MNHNS and SASEGT. In DNA, the CDR3 is TGTGCCAGCAGTTACGGCGGGGAGCAGTACTTC. This gives the protein CASSYGGEQYF.

The chain has TRBV7-9 and TRBJ2-1, with D uncertain. This CDR3 comprises 15 residues. V gave up 2 bases and J gave up 5 bases, with 13 bases separating them. CDR1 and CDR2 from the germline V gene are SEHNR and FQNEAQ (reference sequence). In nucleotides, the CDR3 is TGTGCCAGCAGCTTACCCGATCGCTCAGACAATGAGCAGTTCTTC. This gives the protein CASSLPDRSDNEQFF.

This chain connects TRBV10-3 to TRBJ1-4; D may be TRBD1 (5 bases). Germline V gives CDR1 ENHRY, CDR2 SYGVKD. The CDR3 extends over 13 amino acids. V was clipped by 3 bases and J by 5 bases, with 7 bases between them. The CDR3 here is CAISDRANEKLFF. The CDR3 DNA sequence: TGTGCCATCAGTGACAGGGCAAATGAAAAACTGTTTTTT.

The chain couples TRBV30 to TRBJ1-5; possible D gene TRBD1, 6 bases. The V gene lost 1 base and the J gene lost 7 bases, with 17 bases spanning the gap. The CDR3 consists of 15 residues. CDR1 and CDR2 from the germline V gene are GTSNPN and SVGIG (reference sequence). CDR3 sequence: CAWSAGARSEQPQHF. The CDR3 region has the DNA TGTGCCTGGAGTGCGGGGGCTCGGAGCGAGCAGCCCCAGCATTTT.

The J gene is TRBJ1-2, the V gene TRBV2, with no clear D. Per the germline V gene, CDR1 is SNHLY and CDR2 is FYNNEI. V was clipped by 8 bases and J by 3 bases, with 7 bases between them. This CDR3 is 11 amino acids long. This CDR3 is CASLADYGYTF. The CDR3 DNA reads as TGTGCCAGCTTGGCGGACTATGGCTACACCTTC.

The chain couples TRBV2 to TRBJ2-1; 11 bases agree with TRBD2. The CDR3 loop spans 15 amino acids. With V trimmed by 5 bases and J by 5 bases, 5 bases remained unmatched. CDR1 and CDR2 from the germline V gene are SNHLY and FYNNEI. The CDR3 DNA reads TGTGCCAGCAGTAGCCCGGGACTAGCGGACAATGAGCAGTTCTTC. This translates into CASSSPGLADNEQFF.

The chain recombines TRBV10-3 with TRBJ2-5, with 9 bases aligning to TRBD2. Germline CDR1 is ENHRY and CDR2 is SYGVKD. CDR3 size: 14 residues. After removal of 3 bases from V and 4 bases from J, the junction contained 3 bases not matched to a gene. CDR3 nucleotides: TGTGCCATCAGTGATGTTAGCGGGAGAGAGACCCAGTACTTC. Its protein is CAISDVSGRETQYF.

The chain uses TRBV5-2 and TRBJ2-6. TRBV5-2 is tagged as a pseudogene. The CDR3 sequence is 16 residues long. The DNA for the CDR3 is TGTGCCAGCAATGCGAGTACACAAAGTCGGGCCAACGTCCTGACTTTC. The encoded protein is CASNASTQSRANVLTF.